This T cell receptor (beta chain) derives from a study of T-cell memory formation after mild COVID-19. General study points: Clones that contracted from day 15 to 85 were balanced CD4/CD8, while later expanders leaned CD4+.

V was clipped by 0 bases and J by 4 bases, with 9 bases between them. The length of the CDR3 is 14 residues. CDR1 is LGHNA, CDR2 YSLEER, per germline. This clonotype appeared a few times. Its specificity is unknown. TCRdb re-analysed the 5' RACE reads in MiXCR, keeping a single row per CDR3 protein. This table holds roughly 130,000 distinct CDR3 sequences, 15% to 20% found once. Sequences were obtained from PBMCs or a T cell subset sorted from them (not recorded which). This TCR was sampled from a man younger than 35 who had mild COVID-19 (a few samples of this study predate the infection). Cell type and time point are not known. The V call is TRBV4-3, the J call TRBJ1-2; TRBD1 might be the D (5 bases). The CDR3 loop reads CASSQEAGTYGYTF. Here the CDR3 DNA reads TGCGCCAGCAGCCAAGAAGCCGGGACCTATGGCTACACCTTC.